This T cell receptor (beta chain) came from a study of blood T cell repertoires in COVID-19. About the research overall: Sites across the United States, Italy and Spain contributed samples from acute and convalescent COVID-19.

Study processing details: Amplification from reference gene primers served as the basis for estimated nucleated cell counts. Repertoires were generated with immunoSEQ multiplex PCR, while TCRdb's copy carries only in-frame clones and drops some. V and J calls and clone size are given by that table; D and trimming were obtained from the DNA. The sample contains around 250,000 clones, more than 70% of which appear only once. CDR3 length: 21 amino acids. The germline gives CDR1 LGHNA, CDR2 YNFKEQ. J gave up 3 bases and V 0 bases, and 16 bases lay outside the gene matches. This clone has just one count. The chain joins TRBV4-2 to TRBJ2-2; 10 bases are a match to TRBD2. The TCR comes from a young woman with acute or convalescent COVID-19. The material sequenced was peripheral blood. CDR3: CASSQEWLAGAAEWYTGELFF. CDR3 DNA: TGTGCCAGCAGCCAAGAATGGCTAGCGGGAGCGGCGGAATGGTACACCGGGGAGCTGTTTTTT.